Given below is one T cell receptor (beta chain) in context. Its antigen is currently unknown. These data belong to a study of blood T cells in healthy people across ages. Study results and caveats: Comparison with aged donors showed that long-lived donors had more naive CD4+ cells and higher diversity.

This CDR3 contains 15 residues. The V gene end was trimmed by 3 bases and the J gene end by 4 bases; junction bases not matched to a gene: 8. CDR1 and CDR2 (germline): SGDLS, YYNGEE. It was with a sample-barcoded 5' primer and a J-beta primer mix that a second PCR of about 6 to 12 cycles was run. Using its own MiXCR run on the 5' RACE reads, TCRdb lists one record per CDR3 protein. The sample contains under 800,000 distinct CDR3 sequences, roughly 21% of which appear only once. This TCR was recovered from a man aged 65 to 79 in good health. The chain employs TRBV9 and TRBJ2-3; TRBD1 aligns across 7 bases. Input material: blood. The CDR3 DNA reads TGTGCCAGCAGCGCCTCAGGGGGTTACGCAGATACGCAGTATTTT. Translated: CASSASGGYADTQYF. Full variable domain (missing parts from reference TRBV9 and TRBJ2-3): DSGVTQTPKHLITATGQRVTLRCSPRSGDLSVYWYQQSLDQGLQFLIQYYNGEERAKGNILERFSAQQFPDLHSELNLSSLELGDSALYFCASSASGGYADTQYFGPGTRLTVL.